The present T cell receptor beta chain was sequenced within a study of identical twins (dated by TCRdb to the mid-2010s). About the study as a whole: The study deep-sequenced TCR alpha and beta repertoires from monozygotic twins, unrelated adults of various ages and cord blood to test whether fetal clonotypes persist. Replicate twin experiments were performed at different times using different library preparation protocols to rule out contamination.

Every donor was a healthy Caucasian. The twin cohort consisted of three pairs of female monozygotic twins, all aged about 18 to 30 years. CD4+ and CD8+ T cell populations were isolated with positive isolation kits from Invitrogen. Turning to this clonotype: Its antigen remains unidentified. Base qualities are not provided; no much larger clone lies one nucleotide away.

Broader findings and caveats from the paper: Fewer insertions were carried by abundant cord blood beta clonotypes; a weaker similar trend was observed in young adult naive repertoires, while no such trend was observed in memory repertoires. A weaker excess of twin sharing was found in beta out-of-frame sequences because the signal-to-noise ratio was lowered by fewer shared sequences. Conclusions relied on cross-sectional statistical analysis, since the same donors could not be followed over many years. Invariant T cells such as MAIT and iNKT could partly confound zero-insertion analyses, though diverse VJ usage argued against this for most clonotypes. Compared with coincidental sharing between unrelated individuals, out-of-frame TCR alpha sequences shared between twins showed an excess of sequences with low generation probability. In monozygotic twins, out-of-frame TCR alpha sharing was systematically underestimated by recombination models, although the models agreed with sharing between unrelated individuals.

The library was made by 5' RACE. The data were produced on an Illumina HiSeq 2000. A universal primer binding site was added through template switching, and the final cDNA carried a unique molecular identifier so that TCR cDNA molecules could be counted accurately. Specific primers in the conserved constant-segment region were used to synthesize first-strand cDNA for the TCR alpha and beta chains. To control for contamination, each cDNA library was double barcoded with a SMART-Mk sample barcode plus Illumina barcodes. TruSeq adapter sequences and Illumina sample barcodes were added in two successive PCR steps. The Illumina HiSeq platform was used with custom primers to sequence TCR alpha and beta cDNA libraries. As for how the authors treated the data: Raw reads were processed with MiGEC to extract unique molecular identifiers, and MiXCR was used to determine CDR3 positions. Recombination models were inferred per individual with the repgenHMM and IGoR tools using an EM algorithm. The tcR package in R was used for shared clonotype analysis, with sharing normalized by the product of cloneset sizes. To study raw recombination free of thymic and clonal selection effects, out-of-frame nonproductive sequences were analyzed. In TCRdb, the public reads were trimmed at Q25 with fastp and aligned with MiXCR, with productive beta chains retained. Each entry merges the rows of one CDR3 protein and shows their most common DNA and genes. TCRdb, not the authors, supplied the V and J calls. The sample table records a few hundred thousand distinct CDR3 sequences; about 24% of these occur just once. Just under 3% of the sample is in the top ten clones.

The V end loses 1 base and the J end loses 3 bases, and a stretch of 6 bases separates them. The CDR3, from cysteine to phenylalanine, totals 14 residues. Solely the CDR3 DNA is kept, with 42 bases framed from the first base. The germline V gene sets CDR1 to SGHTA and CDR2 to FQGTGA. These records were also assigned to another study, of T cells expressing NK-cell markers. The second study's authors report: Fewer than ten donors provided sorted CD3+CD56+NKG2C+, CD3+CD56+NKG2C- and CD3+CD56-NKG2C+ T-cell subsets, whose TCR beta-chain repertoires were profiled. Among the eight sequenced donors, seven were HCMV-seropositive and one was HCMV-seronegative. In several experiments an anti-gammadeltaTCR antibody was added to restrict sorting to alphabetaTCR-expressing T cells. In five to seven donors, the dominant CD3+CD56+NKG2C+ clonotypes were found to rank among the top 10 CD8+ clonotypes and to make up about 1.0-8% of CD8+ T cells. Those dominant clonotypes were again the most abundant among CD3+CD56-NKG2C+ cells in several donors, at about 28.3-60.1%. It remained unclear whether the expanded NKG2C-expressing T cell clones were specific for HCMV antigens. The study sequenced eight donors, all healthy volunteers chosen at random: three men and five women. HCMV serostatus was determined by detecting HCMV-specific IgG in serum with a commercial ELISA kit. MIGEC was used to demultiplex reads and group the reads by UMI, and MiTCR was used to assemble and quantify clonotypes. To exclude erroneous sequences, any TCR cDNA sequence not supported by at least two reads was discarded. The tcR package was used for downstream repertoire analysis, and clonotypes were matched across fractions by CDR3 nucleotide sequence plus V segment. VDJmatch was used to annotate antigen specificity against VDJdb, with one amino acid substitution allowed in CDR3.

The sample comprised CD4+ T cells sorted from blood. This sequence uses TRBV7-3 and TRBJ2-2; the D gene identity is not certain. This sequence was found in a woman aged 18-29 years in good health. This receptor has the CDR3 CASSLNLHTGELFF. The DNA reads TGTGCCAGCAGCTTAAACCTACACACCGGGGAGCTGTTTTTT.